Presented here are 17 T cell receptor beta chains from one specimen sequenced in a study of glioma-infiltrating T cells (dated by TCRdb to the mid-2010s). Sequencing took place on an Illumina MiSeq. TCR alpha and beta CDR3 regions were amplified with the iRepertoire nested amplicon-rescue multiplex PCR (arm-PCR) platform from RNA. The public reads were quality trimmed at Q25 with fastp and then assembled into clones with MiXCR by TCRdb, keeping productive beta chains. Rows matching on CDR3 protein sequence are summarized as one entry with the most common DNA and genes. For this sample the table gives about 180,000 distinct CDR3 sequences, of which around 40% were detected only once. Around 5.3% of the sample lies in the top ten. The source material was glioma tissue, nonneoplastic brain tissue, or PBMCs (not recorded which). The receptor source for this set is a human donor with low-grade glioma or glioblastoma, undergoing nonglioma brain surgery, or in good health (not recorded which).

This clonotype was counted only a few times. The chain uses TRBV12-3 or TRBV12-4 and TRBJ2-4; tentative D call: TRBD1 (5 bases). Trimming left V 2 bases short and J 6 bases short, with 8 bases between. The length of the CDR3 is 13 residues. CDR3 sequence reads: CASSLYQGNIQYF. The CDR3 bases are TGTGCCAGCAGTTTATATCAGGGAAACATTCAGTACTTC.

V gene TRBV5-1 combines with J gene TRBJ1-1; D is ambiguous. The V gene lost 0 bases and the J gene lost 4 bases, with 10 bases spanning the gap. The CDR3 totals 14 residues. The germline V gene has CDR1 SGHRS and CDR2 YFSETQ. Written as DNA, the CDR3 is TGCGCCAGCAGCTTGGGGGAGAGGTCCACTGAAGCTTTCTTT. Its translation: CASSLGERSTEAFF. Complete variable domain (other parts from reference TRBV5-1 and TRBJ1-1): KAGVTQTPRYLIKTRGQQVTLSCSPISGHRSVSWYQQTPGQGLQFLFEYFSETQRNKGNFPGRFSGRQFSNSRSEMNVSTLELGDSALYLCASSLGERSTEAFFGQGTRLTVV.

Notes on this clonotype: A read error may explain this, as a much larger clone is one base away. The chain recombines TRBV14 with TRBJ1-1, with TRBD1 identical over 7 bases. Germline CDR1 is SGHDN and CDR2 is FVKESK. CDR3 length: 13 amino acids. The CDR3 nucleotides read TGTGCCAGCAGCGGGGACAGCAACACTGAAGCTTTATTT. Encoded protein: CASSGDSNTEALF. The full variable domain, its missing parts supplied by reference TRBV14 and TRBJ1-1, is EAGVTQFPSHSVIEKGQTVTLRCDPISGHDNLYWYRRVMGKEIKFLLHFVKESKQDESGMPNNRFLAERTGGTYSTLKVQPAELEDSGVYFCASSGDSNTEALFGQGTRLTVV.

Comment on this clonotype: The junction departs from germline at one end; a sequencing error may be responsible. The rearrangement joins TRBV6-1 to TRBJ2-7; 7 bases are shared with TRBD1. This CDR3 has 15 residues. Germline V gene data show CDR1 as MNHNS and CDR2 as SASEGT. Here the CDR3 reads CAGSPGTVSSYEQYF. CDR3 in DNA: TGTGCCGGCAGTCCCGGGACAGTAAGTTCCTACGAGCAGTACTTC.

About this clonotype: This sequence may be a read error, since a much larger clone differs from it by one base. CDR3 coding DNA: TGCAGTGCTACCCCCTGGGGCTTGAACACTGAAGCTTTCTTT. This gives the protein CSATPWGLNTEAFF. The chain is built from TRBV20-1 and TRBJ1-1, with D possibly being TRBD1 (5 bases). The ends were cut back, 4 bases at V and 0 bases at J, with 12 bases in the middle. The CDR3 is made up of 14 amino acids. Germline lookup yields CDR1 DFQATT and CDR2 SNEGSKA (reference sequence).

Concerning this clonotype: A read error may produce the germline difference seen at one junction end. The rearrangement uses TRBV7-2 and TRBJ2-3; D is uncertain. CDR1 SGHTA and CDR2 FQGNSA come from the germline V gene. This CDR3 has 13 amino acids. In DNA form, the CDR3 reads TGTGCCAGCAGCTTATTGGGAACAGATAAGCAGTATTTT. Its protein is CASSLLGTDKQYF.

The V and J genes are TRBV29-1 and TRBJ2-2; TRBD2 matches 12 bases. V lost 2 bases and J lost 4; bases outside the gene matches: 8. This CDR3 is 17 amino acids long. Per the germline V gene, CDR1 is SQVTM and CDR2 is ANQGSEA. The CDR3 region is CSVELAGGPIGTGELFF. CDR3 DNA sequence: TGCAGCGTTGAACTAGCGGGAGGGCCGATAGGCACCGGGGAGCTGTTTTTT.

This clonotype appeared once. This may come from a read error, since a much larger clone is one base off. The V and J genes are TRBV7-2 and TRBJ2-1; D is ambiguous. The CDR3 consists of 12 residues. Trimming took off 1 base at V and 3 bases at J, with 1 base between the two ends. In germline, CDR1 is SGHTA, CDR2 FQGNSA. Here the CDR3 reads CASSLDYNEQFF. The CDR3 coding sequence is TGTGCCAGCAGCTTAGACTACAATGAGCAGTTCTTC.

As concerns this clonotype: This may arise from a read error, as a much more abundant clone is one base away. This rearrangement joins TRBV20-1 to TRBJ2-5; possibly TRBD1 or TRBD2 for D (6 bases each). This CDR3 has 17 amino acids. V lost 3 bases and J lost 2, with 22 bases in between. In germline, CDR1 is DFQATT, CDR2 SNEGSKA (reference sequence). CDR3 residues: CSARGHRGGGTQETQYF. The CDR3 nucleotides are TGCAGTGCTAGGGGACACCGAGGAGGAGGGACACAAGAGACCCAGTACTTC.

The V gene is TRBV28, the J gene TRBJ2-7; the match to TRBD1 covers 7 bases. This CDR3 comprises 12 residues. Germline loops: CDR1 MDHEN, CDR2 SYDVKM. The CDR3 protein is CVSSQGVYEQYF. Written as DNA, the CDR3 is TGTGTTAGCAGTCAGGGGGTCTACGAGCAGTACTTC.

Concerning this clonotype: The junction and the germline gene differ at one end; a read error may be behind it. This chain connects TRBV6-6 to TRBJ1-5, with D perhaps matching TRBD1 (5 bases). CDR3 length: 12 amino acids. Germline loops: CDR1 MNHNY, CDR2 SVGAGI (reference sequence). CDR3 amino acids: CASSGTGHPHHF. The CDR3 DNA reads as TGTGCCAGCAGTGGGACTGGGCATCCCCACCATTTT.

This clonotype was seen only once. The conserved final phenylalanine or tryptophan is absent from the CDR3, which likely points to a read error. The chain joins TRBV29-1 to TRBJ1-5, with a possible D match to TRBD1 (6 bases). Germline V gene sequence: CDR1 SQVTM, CDR2 ANQGSEA. The CDR3 consists of 14 residues. The ends were cut back, 4 bases at V and 3 bases at J, with 13 bases in the middle. The CDR3 DNA reads as TGCAGCGTTGCCCCCACAGGGAACAATCAGCCCCAGCATTCT. Translation gives CSVAPTGNNQPQHS.

CDR3 sequence (DNA): TGTGCCAGCAGCCCGGGACTTTCCATCCCAAGGACCTACGAGCAGTACTTC. Residues: CASSPGLSIPRTYEQYF. The chain has TRBV5-6 and TRBJ2-7; a weak D match, TRBD2 (6 bases). The CDR3 sequence is 17 residues long. CDR1 is SGHDT and CDR2 is YYEEEE in the germline V gene. Trimming removed 4 bases at V and 2 bases at J, with 22 bases between.

In regard to this clonotype: A much larger clone differs by one base, so this may be a read error. The rearrangement links TRBV20-1 to TRBJ2-3; 11 nucleotides line up with TRBD2. Trimming took 3 bases from V and 3 from J; bases not matched to a gene: 11. CDR3 size: 17 residues. CDR1 and CDR2 (germline): DFQATT, SNEGSKA (reference sequence). As DNA, the CDR3 is TGCAGTGCTAGGGATAACCCGACTAGCGGGATTACAGATACGCAGTATTTT. Encoded protein: CSARDNPTSGITDTQYF.

To note about this clonotype: The germline gene is not matched at one end of the junction; a read error may be the cause. This sequence joins TRBV12-5 and TRBJ1-1; a weak D match, TRBD1 (6 bases). The germline gives CDR1 LGHNT, CDR2 FRNRAP. The CDR3 loop spans 14 amino acids. CDR3: CASGLFGGFDRVLF. In DNA, the CDR3 is TGTGCTAGTGGTTTGTTCGGGGGCTTCGACCGAGTGCTCTTT.

This clonotype was observed at least ten times. This chain links TRBV28 with TRBJ1-5; 7 bases are shared with TRBD1. CDR1 and CDR2 (germline): MDHEN, SYDVKM. The CDR3 is made up of 16 amino acids. V lost 2 bases and J lost 0; bases outside the gene matches: 4. As DNA, the CDR3 is TGTGCCAGCAGTTTAAAGGGACAGACTAGCAATCAGCCCCAGCATTTT. Protein: CASSLKGQTSNQPQHF.

This clonotype was counted at least ten times. This chain uses TRBV4-1 with TRBJ1-6, with a weak D call TRBD1 (5 bases). The CDR3 consists of 15 residues. Germline CDR1 and CDR2: MGHRA and YSYEKL. V was clipped by 0 bases and J by 5 bases, with 8 bases between them. The CDR3 nucleotides are TGCGCCAGCAGCCAAGAAGGGGATAATAATTCACCCCTCCACTTT. This gives the protein CASSQEGDNNSPLHF.